This TCR beta chain was captured by sequencing in a study of beta chain features in type 1 diabetes. General study results and limits: TCRB CDR3s from Type 1 diabetes patients were moderately but significantly shorter in all four CD4+ subsets. More deletions and fewer insertions at VDJ junctions were found in patients with type 1 diabetes. It was possible that PCR favored shorter templates, equally so in patients and controls. The naive, central memory and Treg TCRB repertoires of patients appeared to be more similar to one another than those of healthy donors.

This clone was seen a few times. The antigen is unknown. V lost 0 bases, J lost 8 bases, and 7 bases stayed unmatched. This CDR3 contains 15 residues. The germline gives CDR1 SGDLS, CDR2 YYNGEE. Every isolated RNA sample was fully reverse transcribed, so sequencing captured expressed TCRB transcripts. The repertoire was sequenced with immunoSEQ multiplex PCR; TCRdb's copy has only in-frame clones and lacks some. The table records hundreds of thousands of clones, 15% to 20% of them present only once. Sequencing was done on a sample of naive CD4+ T cells from blood. The origin of this receptor is a young woman in good health. The genes are TRBV9 and TRBJ2-1; TRBD1 agrees at 8 bases. CDR3 loop: CASSVEGTGIHEQFF. CDR3 nucleotides: TGTGCCAGCAGCGTAGAGGGGACAGGTATCCATGAGCAGTTCTTC.